This T cell receptor beta chain was recorded in a study of T cell responses to AZD1222 COVID-19 vaccine. Study details: Pooled samples include second doses given at about 4 or 12 weeks. Study-level results: Among the donors, most were white British and more were female, and clonal diversity was possibly underestimated. The CD4 TCRs associated with vaccination extended across spike and predominated at 160-218 and 743-854.

Comments on this clone: Its antigen remains unidentified.

Generated by immunoSEQ multiplex PCR, the TCRdb table keeps only in-frame clones and is missing some. The sample has 80,000 to 95,000 clones, around 92% seen once. The length of the CDR3 is 13 residues. Germline assignment: CDR1 MNHEY and CDR2 SMNVEV (reference sequence). V was pared by 4 bases and J by 4 bases, with 1 base of the junction left unmatched. Sequenced here: peripheral blood, sampled on day 0 of AZD1222 vaccination. The sequence came from an adult in good health. The chain links TRBV27 to TRBJ2-7, with 10 positions matching TRBD2. CDR3 region: CASSWTSGYEQYF. Written as DNA, the CDR3 is TGTGCCAGCAGTTGGACTAGCGGATACGAGCAGTACTTC.